These 28 T cell receptor beta chains were sequenced from one sample in a study of shared clonotypes between healthy human individuals. The method was immunoSEQ multiplex PCR; TCRdb's version includes in-frame clones alone and lacks a portion of them. Of 1.6 million or so clones listed, roughly 97% are singletons. Sequencing used naive CD4+ T cells sorted from blood. This sample's subset: CD45RA+ positively selected. These receptor sequences come from a man aged 25 to 45 in good health.

The table lists this clone with a count of one. CDR3 amino acids: CASSLALRGDPPQYF. Here the CDR3 DNA reads TGTGCCAGCAGCTTAGCGCTTAGGGGTGATCCCCCGCAGTACTTC. J is TRBJ2-7 and V is TRBV7-8, with a tentative D call TRBD1 (5 bases). V gave up 0 bases and J gave up 9 bases, with 18 bases separating them. The CDR3 has 15 amino acids. In germline, CDR1 is SGHVS, CDR2 FQNEAQ.

The V call is TRBV5-1, the J call TRBJ1-1; D remains ambiguous. Trimming took 4 bases from V and 7 from J, leaving 11 bases between them. Germline CDR1 SGHRS, CDR2 YFSETQ. This CDR3 is 12 amino acids long. The CDR3, as DNA: TGCGCCAGCAGCGGTGTCCTCGGTGAAGCTTTCTTT. Residues: CASSGVLGEAFF.

V usage is TRBV4-1 and J usage is TRBJ1-4, with 8 positions matching TRBD1. J gave up 8 bases and V 1 base, and 3 bases lay outside the gene matches. CDR1 and CDR2 (germline): MGHRA, YSYEKL. The CDR3 consists of 14 residues. The chain's CDR3 is CASSQVDRGEKLFF. The CDR3 DNA is TGCGCCAGCAGCCAAGTCGACAGGGGCGAAAAACTGTTTTTT.

The rearrangement uses TRBV18 and TRBJ2-3; 8 nucleotides agree with TRBD2. Trimming removed 4 bases from V and 1 base from J; junction bases left unmatched: 1. The CDR3 extends over 14 amino acids. Germline CDR1 reads KGHSH; CDR2 reads LQKENI. The CDR3 spells CASSQTSGTDTQYF. The CDR3 DNA follows: TGTGCCAGCTCACAGACTAGCGGCACAGATACGCAGTATTTT.

The chain combines TRBV20-1 with TRBJ2-4; 7 nucleotides align to TRBD1. Germline trimming cut 6 bases from V and 7 bases from J; bases unmatched to any gene: 3. The CDR3 has 11 residues. Germline assignment: CDR1 DFQATT and CDR2 SNEGSKA (reference sequence). CDR3 nucleotides: TGCAGTGCACTGACAGGGAACATTCAGTACTTC. Translating it yields CSALTGNIQYF.

The chain couples TRBV14 to TRBJ2-7; possible D gene TRBD2, 7 bases. The length of the CDR3 is 15 residues. The V end was cut by 0 bases, the J end by 7 bases, with 16 bases between. Looked up from germline, CDR1 is SGHDN and CDR2 is FVKESK. The CDR3 spells CASSQEGGPWEEQYF. The CDR3 DNA follows: TGTGCCAGCAGCCAAGAGGGGGGGCCTTGGGAGGAGCAGTACTTC.

The V and J genes are TRBV6-4 and TRBJ2-3; D gene uncertain. Germline CDR1 and CDR2: MRHNA and SNTAGT. With 3 bases removed from V and 0 bases from J, the gap between germline ends came to 13 bases. The CDR3 has 16 amino acids. The CDR3 spells CASSEVIKPSTDTQYF. For the CDR3, the DNA is TGTGCCAGCAGTGAGGTGATAAAACCTAGCACAGATACGCAGTATTTT.

V gene TRBV19 combines with J gene TRBJ2-1; 7 positions agree with TRBD2. Germline V gene lookup returns CDR1 LNHDA and CDR2 SQIVND (reference sequence). Trimming at V came to 3 bases and at J to 10 bases, leaving 12 bases not matched to a gene. This CDR3 region has 15 residues. In nucleotides, the CDR3 is TGTGCCAGTAGTATCGCTCGCGGGAGACCCCAAGAGCAGTTCTTC. Amino acids: CASSIARGRPQEQFF. The full variable domain, in which reference TRBV19 and TRBJ2-1 provide the parts outside the CDR3, is DGGITQSPKYLFRKEGQNVTLSCEQNLNHDAMYWYRQDPGQGLRLIYYSQIVNDFQKGDIAEGYSVSREKKESFPLTVTSAQKNPTAFYLCASSIARGRPQEQFFGPGTRLTVL.

The chain recombines TRBV4-3 with TRBJ1-2; the D gene is possibly TRBD1 (5 bases). Germline lookup yields CDR1 LGHNA and CDR2 YSLEER. The CDR3 has 15 amino acids. Trimming removed 0 bases from V and 4 bases from J, with 12 bases in between. In nucleotides, the CDR3 is TGCGCCAGCAGCCAAGAGGGGAGGGGTCTCTATGGCTACACCTTC. Its protein is CASSQEGRGLYGYTF.

The rearrangement links TRBV5-1 to TRBJ2-1; 7 bases are a match to TRBD2. The CDR3 is made up of 14 amino acids. The junction had 8 bases not matched to a gene; V was cut back by 5 bases and J by 6 bases. Germline-derived CDR1 and CDR2 are SGHRS and YFSETQ. The CDR3 region is CASRSIAGRNEQFF. The CDR3 region has the DNA TGCGCCAGCAGATCAATAGCGGGCCGCAATGAGCAGTTCTTC.

About this clone: Other DNA sequences in this sample translate to the same CDR3. The V call is TRBV28, the J call TRBJ2-7, with D possibly matching TRBD1 (5 bases). The germline CDR1 and CDR2 sequences are MDHEN and SYDVKM. Trimming pared 5 bases from V and 2 bases from J, leaving 7 bases between. The CDR3 runs to 12 residues. The CDR3 DNA is TGTGCCAGCAGTGCAGGGCCCTACGAGCAGTACTTC. It specifies CASSAGPYEQYF.

The chain is built from TRBV5-1 and TRBJ2-3, with 7 nucleotides matching TRBD2. The ends lost 4 bases at V and 5 bases at J; junction bases unmatched: 13. The CDR3 sequence is 16 residues long. The germline V gene encodes CDR1 SGHRS and CDR2 YFSETQ. The DNA for the CDR3 is TGCGCCAGCAGCCCCACTTGGGGAGGGATCGGAGATACGCAGTATTTT. This translates into CASSPTWGGIGDTQYF. Supplemented by reference TRBV5-1 and TRBJ2-3, the full variable domain reads KAGVTQTPRYLIKTRGQQVTLSCSPISGHRSVSWYQQTPGQGLQFLFEYFSETQRNKGNFPGRFSGRQFSNSRSEMNVSTLELGDSALYLCASSPTWGGIGDTQYFGPGTRLTVL.

CDR3 in amino acids: CASSLPGQGVSRSYEQYF. The CDR3 DNA reads TGTGCCAGCAGTCTTCCCGGACAGGGTGTATCACGGTCCTACGAGCAGTACTTC. The chain carries TRBV25-1 and TRBJ2-7; 8 nucleotides match TRBD1. The CDR3 contains 18 residues. Unmatched junction bases numbered 16, after V lost 5 bases and J lost 1 base. Per germline, CDR1 MGHDK and CDR2 SYGVNS.

This sequence joins TRBV5-1 and TRBJ2-5; 7 positions agree with TRBD1. With 4 bases clipped from V and 5 bases from J, the junction kept 8 bases outside the gene matches. The CDR3 runs to 14 residues. The germline V gene encodes CDR1 SGHRS and CDR2 YFSETQ. CDR3 region: CASSRDSGSETQYF. CDR3 nucleotides: TGCGCCAGCAGCCGGGACAGCGGTTCCGAGACCCAGTACTTC.

Only one count was recorded for this clone. This chain joins TRBV28 and TRBJ2-7; D is possibly TRBD2 (6 bases). The germline V and J ends were trimmed by 6 bases and 3 bases, with 18 bases remaining between them. The CDR3 has 15 amino acids. The germline V gene has CDR1 MDHEN and CDR2 SYDVKM. CDR3 coding DNA: TGTGCCAGCAGCCGGTTCTTGGTAGCGGTCTACGAGCAGTACTTC. It specifies CASSRFLVAVYEQYF.

This chain's CDR3 is CASRSGLAGPQYF. DNA of the CDR3: TGTGCCAGCAGATCGGGACTAGCGGGACCGCAGTACTTC. The rearrangement joins TRBV7-2 to TRBJ2-7, with TRBD2 identical over 13 bases. This CDR3 is 13 amino acids long. J lost 9 bases, V lost 6 bases, and 5 bases had no gene match. Germline V gene lookup returns CDR1 SGHTA and CDR2 FQGNSA.

V gene TRBV27 combines with J gene TRBJ2-2; the match to TRBD2 covers 9 bases. Per germline, CDR1 MNHEY and CDR2 SMNVEV (reference sequence). J gave up 10 bases and V 0 bases, and 12 bases lay outside the gene matches. This CDR3 is built from 17 residues. For the CDR3, the DNA is TGTGCCAGCAGTTTATCGACGAGCGGGAGGCCGGGTTTGGAGCTGTTTTTT. It codes for CASSLSTSGRPGLELFF.

The gene calls are TRBV6-6 and TRBJ1-3; 8 bases match TRBD1. The ends lost 6 bases at V and 2 bases at J; junction bases unmatched: 0. Germline values: CDR1 MNHNY, CDR2 SVGAGI (reference sequence). The CDR3 extends over 13 amino acids. The CDR3 nucleotides are TGTGCCAGCAGGACAGGGGCTGGAAACACCATATATTTT. Its protein is CASRTGAGNTIYF.

The chain links TRBV28 to TRBJ1-2; 9 bases fit TRBD1. The trim removed 5 bases at V and 7 bases at J, leaving 14 bases unmatched. This CDR3 region has 16 residues. Germline loops: CDR1 MDHEN, CDR2 SYDVKM. The CDR3 DNA follows: TGTGCCAGCAGTGCTTGGGGGGGGACAGGGCCTGCTGGCTACACCTTC. Translating it yields CASSAWGGTGPAGYTF.

V and J are TRBV15 and TRBJ1-1; D is possibly TRBD1 (6 bases). The ends were cut back, 0 bases at V and 4 bases at J, with 12 bases in the middle. The CDR3 extends over 15 amino acids. CDR1 is LNHNV, CDR2 YYDKDF, per germline (reference sequence). The CDR3 DNA reads as TGTGCCACCAGCAGAGAATTACAGGGTTTCACTGAAGCTTTCTTT. It encodes CATSRELQGFTEAFF.

The genes are TRBV9 and TRBJ1-2; D is unclear. The V gene lost 0 bases and the J gene lost 1 base, with 7 bases spanning the gap. CDR3 size: 14 residues. Germline CDR1 is SGDLS and CDR2 is YYNGEE. CDR3 sequence: CASSVAASNYGYTF. The CDR3 region has the DNA TGTGCCAGCAGCGTAGCTGCCAGTAACTATGGCTACACCTTC.

The rearrangement uses TRBV10-2 and TRBJ1-4; 9 bases are shared with TRBD1. The CDR3 contains 18 residues. Germline V CDR1 and CDR2: WSHSY, SAAADI. V gave up 6 bases and J gave up 0 bases; unmatched junction bases: 11. Written as DNA, the CDR3 is TGCGCCAGCAGCGGACAGGGGCTAAAATTTGCAACTAATGAAAAACTGTTTTTT. Amino acid sequence: CASSGQGLKFATNEKLFF.

This chain uses TRBV5-4 with TRBJ2-2; possibly TRBD1 or TRBD2 for D (5 bases each). Germline CDR1 SGHNT, CDR2 YYREEE (reference sequence). The V end was cut by 3 bases, the J end by 3 bases, with 9 bases between. The CDR3 is 14 amino acids. The CDR3 sequence: CASSSGPDTGELFF. In DNA, the CDR3 is TGTGCCAGCAGCTCGGGACCAGACACCGGGGAGCTGTTTTTT.

As for this clone: In the same sample, other DNA sequences code for this CDR3. The CDR3, as DNA: TGTGCCAGCTCACAGGAGACCCAGTACTTC. Amino acid sequence: CASSQETQYF. This chain uses TRBV18 with TRBJ2-5; D is undetermined. CDR1 is KGHSH and CDR2 is LQKENI in the germline V gene. The V end was cut by 4 bases, the J end by 5 bases, with 2 bases between. CDR3 size: 10 residues.

The rearrangement uses TRBV28 and TRBJ1-2; no reliable D call. The V and J ends lost 8 bases and 0 bases respectively, with 10 bases between them. The germline gives CDR1 MDHEN, CDR2 SYDVKM. The CDR3 has 13 residues. CDR3 in amino acids: CASRMWTNYGYTF. The DNA for the CDR3 is TGTGCCAGCCGAATGTGGACTAACTATGGCTACACCTTC.

The gene calls are TRBV27 and TRBJ2-2; 7 bases match TRBD1. This CDR3 contains 15 residues. CDR1 is MNHEY and CDR2 is SMNVEV in the germline V gene (reference sequence). The ends lost 2 bases at V and 5 bases at J; junction bases unmatched: 5. CDR3 residues: CASSLRDSGTGELFF. The CDR3 nucleotides are TGTGCCAGCAGTTTAAGGGACAGTGGAACCGGGGAGCTGTTTTTT.

The chain combines TRBV4-3 with TRBJ2-1, with 15 bases identical to TRBD2. Trimming at V came to 4 bases and at J to 9 bases, leaving 4 bases not matched to a gene. Germline CDR1 LGHNA, CDR2 YSLEER. The CDR3 is made up of 15 amino acids. CDR3 sequence reads: CASSPGLAGGFEQFF. The CDR3 nucleotides are TGCGCCAGCAGCCCGGGACTAGCGGGAGGATTTGAGCAGTTCTTC.

The chain has TRBV5-1 and TRBJ2-4; perhaps TRBD1 as D (6 bases). From germline, CDR1 is SGHRS and CDR2 YFSETQ. This CDR3 region has 18 residues. Trimming took 0 bases from V and 0 from J, leaving 16 bases between them. The DNA of the CDR3 is TGCGCCAGCAGCTTGGAACCGTTGCAGGGGTTAGCCAAAAACATTCAGTACTTC. This sequence encodes CASSLEPLQGLAKNIQYF.